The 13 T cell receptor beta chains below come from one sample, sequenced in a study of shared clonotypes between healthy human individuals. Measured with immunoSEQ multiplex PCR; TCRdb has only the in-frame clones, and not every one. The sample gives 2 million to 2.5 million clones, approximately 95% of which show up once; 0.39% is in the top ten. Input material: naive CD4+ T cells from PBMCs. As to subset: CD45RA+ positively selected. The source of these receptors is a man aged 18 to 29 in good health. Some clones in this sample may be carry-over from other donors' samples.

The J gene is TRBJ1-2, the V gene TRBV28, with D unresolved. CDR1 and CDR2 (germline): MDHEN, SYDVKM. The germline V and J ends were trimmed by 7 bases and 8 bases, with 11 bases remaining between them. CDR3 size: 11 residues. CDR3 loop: CASTRTGGYTF. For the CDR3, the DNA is TGTGCCAGCACGAGGACCGGAGGCTACACCTTC.

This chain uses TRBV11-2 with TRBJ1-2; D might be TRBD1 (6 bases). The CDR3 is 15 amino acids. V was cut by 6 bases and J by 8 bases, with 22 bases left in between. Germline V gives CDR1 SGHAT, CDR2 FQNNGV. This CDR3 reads CASRTTQGHQQGYTF. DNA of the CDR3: TGTGCCAGCAGGACCACACAGGGACACCAACAGGGCTACACCTTC.

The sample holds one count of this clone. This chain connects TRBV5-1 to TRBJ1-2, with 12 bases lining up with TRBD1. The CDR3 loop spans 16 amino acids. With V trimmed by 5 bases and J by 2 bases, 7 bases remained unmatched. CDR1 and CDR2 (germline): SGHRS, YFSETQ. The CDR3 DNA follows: TGCGCCAGCAGTGCGGGACAGGGGGCGGGAAACTATGGCTACACCTTC. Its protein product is CASSAGQGAGNYGYTF. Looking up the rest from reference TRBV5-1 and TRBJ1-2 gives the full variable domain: KAGVTQTPRYLIKTRGQQVTLSCSPISGHRSVSWYQQTPGQGLQFLFEYFSETQRNKGNFPGRFSGRQFSNSRSEMNVSTLELGDSALYLCASSAGQGAGNYGYTFGSGTRLTVV.

The CDR3 region is CASSLTPSSYNEQFF. For the CDR3, the DNA is TGTGCCAGCAGTTTAACCCCGAGCTCCTACAATGAGCAGTTCTTC. The rearrangement joins TRBV28 to TRBJ2-1; D unresolved. Germline CDR1 reads MDHEN; CDR2 reads SYDVKM. The length of the CDR3 is 15 residues. Trimming took off 2 bases at V and 0 bases at J, with 8 bases between the two ends.

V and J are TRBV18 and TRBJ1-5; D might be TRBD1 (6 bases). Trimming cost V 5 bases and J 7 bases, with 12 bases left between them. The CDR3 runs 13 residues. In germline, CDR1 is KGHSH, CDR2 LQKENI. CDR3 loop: CASSLDSIQPQHF. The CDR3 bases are TGTGCCAGCTCATTGGACAGTATCCAGCCCCAGCATTTT.

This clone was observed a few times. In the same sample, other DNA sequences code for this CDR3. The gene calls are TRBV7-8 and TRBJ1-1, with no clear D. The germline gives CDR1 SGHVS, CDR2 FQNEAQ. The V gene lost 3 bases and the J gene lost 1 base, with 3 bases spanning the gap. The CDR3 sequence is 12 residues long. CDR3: CASSFPNTEAFF. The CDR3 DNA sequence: TGTGCCAGCAGCTTTCCGAACACTGAAGCTTTCTTT.

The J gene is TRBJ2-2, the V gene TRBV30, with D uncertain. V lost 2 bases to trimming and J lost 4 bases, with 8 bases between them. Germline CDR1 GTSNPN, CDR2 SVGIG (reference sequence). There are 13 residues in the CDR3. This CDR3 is CAWSMAATGELFF. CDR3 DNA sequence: TGTGCCTGGAGTATGGCGGCCACCGGGGAGCTGTTTTTT.

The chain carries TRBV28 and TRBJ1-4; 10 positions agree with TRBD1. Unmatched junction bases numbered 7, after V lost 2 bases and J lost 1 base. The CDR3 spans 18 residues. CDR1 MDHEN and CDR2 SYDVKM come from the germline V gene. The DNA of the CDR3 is TGTGCCAGCAGTTTACCCTGGACAGGGGGGTTAACTAATGAAAAACTGTTTTTT. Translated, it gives CASSLPWTGGLTNEKLFF.

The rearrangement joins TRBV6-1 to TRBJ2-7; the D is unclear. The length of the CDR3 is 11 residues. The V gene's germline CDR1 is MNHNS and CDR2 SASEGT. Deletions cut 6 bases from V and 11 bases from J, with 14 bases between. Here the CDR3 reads CASSRHEYKYF. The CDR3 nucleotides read TGTGCCAGCAGCCGGCACGAGTACAAGTACTTC.

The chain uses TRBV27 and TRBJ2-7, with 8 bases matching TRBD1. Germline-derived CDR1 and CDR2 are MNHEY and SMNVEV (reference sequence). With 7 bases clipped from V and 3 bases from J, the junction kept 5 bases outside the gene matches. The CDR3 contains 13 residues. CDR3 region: CASKRQGNYEQYF. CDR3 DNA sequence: TGTGCCAGCAAGCGACAGGGGAACTACGAGCAGTACTTC.

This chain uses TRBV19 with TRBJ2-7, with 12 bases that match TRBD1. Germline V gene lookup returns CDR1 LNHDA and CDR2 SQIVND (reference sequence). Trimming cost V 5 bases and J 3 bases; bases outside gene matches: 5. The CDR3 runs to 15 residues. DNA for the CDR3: TGTGCCAGTAGTGTGGGGACAGGGGGCTACTACGAGCAGTACTTC. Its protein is CASSVGTGGYYEQYF.

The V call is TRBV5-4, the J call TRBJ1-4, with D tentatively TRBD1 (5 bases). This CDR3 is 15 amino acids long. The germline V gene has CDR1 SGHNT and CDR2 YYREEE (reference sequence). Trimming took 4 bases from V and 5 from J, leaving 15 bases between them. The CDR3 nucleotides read TGTGCCAGCAGCGTCGGCGGGACTGGGAATGAAAAACTGTTTTTT. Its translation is CASSVGGTGNEKLFF.

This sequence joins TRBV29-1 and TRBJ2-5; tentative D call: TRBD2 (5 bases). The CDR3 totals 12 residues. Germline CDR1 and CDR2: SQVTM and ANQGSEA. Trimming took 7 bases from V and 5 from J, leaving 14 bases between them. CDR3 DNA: TGCAGCGGAGGACTCGCCCGGGAGACCCAGTACTTC. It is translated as CSGGLARETQYF.